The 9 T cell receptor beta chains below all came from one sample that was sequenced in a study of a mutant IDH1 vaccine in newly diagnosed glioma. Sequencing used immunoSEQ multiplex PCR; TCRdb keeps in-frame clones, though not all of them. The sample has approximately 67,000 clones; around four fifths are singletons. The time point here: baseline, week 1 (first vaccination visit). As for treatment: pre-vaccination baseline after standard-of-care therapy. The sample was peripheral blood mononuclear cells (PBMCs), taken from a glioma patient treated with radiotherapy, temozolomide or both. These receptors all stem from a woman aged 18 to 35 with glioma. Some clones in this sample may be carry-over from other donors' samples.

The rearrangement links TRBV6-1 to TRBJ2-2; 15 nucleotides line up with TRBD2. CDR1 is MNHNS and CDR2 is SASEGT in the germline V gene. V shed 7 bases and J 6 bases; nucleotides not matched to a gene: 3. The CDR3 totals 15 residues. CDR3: CASKRTSGGAGELFF. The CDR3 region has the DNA TGTGCCAGCAAAAGGACTAGCGGGGGGGCCGGGGAGCTGTTTTTT.

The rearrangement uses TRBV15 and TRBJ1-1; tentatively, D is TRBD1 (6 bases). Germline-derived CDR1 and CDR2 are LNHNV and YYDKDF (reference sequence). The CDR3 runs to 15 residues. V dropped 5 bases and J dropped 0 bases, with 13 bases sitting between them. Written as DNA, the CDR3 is TGTGCCACCAGCGGGGCGAGGACAGTGAACACTGAAGCTTTCTTT. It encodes CATSGARTVNTEAFF.

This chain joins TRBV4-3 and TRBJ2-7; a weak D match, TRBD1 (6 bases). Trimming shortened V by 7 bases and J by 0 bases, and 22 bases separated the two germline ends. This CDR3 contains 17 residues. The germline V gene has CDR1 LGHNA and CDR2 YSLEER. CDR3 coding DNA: TGCGCCAGCACCCCGACAGGAGAAGATGATAGCTCCTACGAGCAGTACTTC. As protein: CASTPTGEDDSSYEQYF.

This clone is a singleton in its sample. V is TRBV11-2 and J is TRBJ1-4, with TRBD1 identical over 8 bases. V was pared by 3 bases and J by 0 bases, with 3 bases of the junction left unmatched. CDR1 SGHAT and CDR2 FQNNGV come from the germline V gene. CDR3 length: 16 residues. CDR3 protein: CASSLQGASTNEKLFF. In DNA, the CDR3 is TGTGCCAGCAGCTTGCAGGGGGCGTCAACTAATGAAAAACTGTTTTTT.

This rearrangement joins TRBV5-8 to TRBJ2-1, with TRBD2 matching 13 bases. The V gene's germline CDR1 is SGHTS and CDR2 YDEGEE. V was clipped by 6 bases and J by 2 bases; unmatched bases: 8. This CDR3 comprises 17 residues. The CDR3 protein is CASKIGGLAGAYNEQFF. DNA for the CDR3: TGTGCCAGCAAGATAGGCGGACTAGCGGGGGCCTACAATGAGCAGTTCTTC. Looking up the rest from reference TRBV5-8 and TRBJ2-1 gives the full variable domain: EAGVTQSPTHLIKTRGQQATLRCSPISGHTSVYWYQQALGLGLQFLLWYDEGEERNRGNFPPRFSGRQFPNYSSELNVNALELEDSALYLCASKIGGLAGAYNEQFFGPGTRLTVL.

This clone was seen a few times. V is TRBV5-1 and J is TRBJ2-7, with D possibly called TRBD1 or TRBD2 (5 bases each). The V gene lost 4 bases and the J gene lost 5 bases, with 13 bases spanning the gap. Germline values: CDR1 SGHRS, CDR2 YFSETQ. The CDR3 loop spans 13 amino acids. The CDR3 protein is CASSRGGRDEQYF. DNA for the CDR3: TGCGCCAGCAGCCGGGGCGGTCGCGACGAGCAGTACTTC.

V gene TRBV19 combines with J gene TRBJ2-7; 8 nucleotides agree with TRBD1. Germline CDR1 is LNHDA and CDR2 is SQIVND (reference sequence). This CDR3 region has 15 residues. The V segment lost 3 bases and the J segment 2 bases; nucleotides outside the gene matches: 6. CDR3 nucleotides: TGTGCCAGTAGTATTTCAGGGGGCAGTCCCTACGAGCAGTACTTC. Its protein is CASSISGGSPYEQYF.

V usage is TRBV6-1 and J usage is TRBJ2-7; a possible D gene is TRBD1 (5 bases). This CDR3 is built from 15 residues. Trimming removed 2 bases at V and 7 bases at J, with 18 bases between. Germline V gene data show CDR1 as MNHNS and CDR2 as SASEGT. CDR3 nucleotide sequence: TGTGCCAGCAGTGAACTTCCAGGGCGGCTTTCTGAGCAGTACTTC. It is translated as CASSELPGRLSEQYF.

As DNA, the CDR3 is TGTGCCAGCCGGGAGGCTACCAAAAACATTCAGTACTTC. It specifies CASREATKNIQYF. The V call is TRBV6-1, the J call TRBJ2-4, with 7 bases matching TRBD2. CDR3 size: 13 residues. Germline V CDR1 and CDR2: MNHNS, SASEGT. Trimming took 8 bases from V and 2 from J; bases not matched to a gene: 3.